This TCR beta chain was identified in a study of blood T cell repertoires in COVID-19. Study summary: T cells, B-cell-depleted T cells, or PBMCs provided the cDNA or gDNA that served as material.

The data were produced by immunoSEQ multiplex PCR, yet TCRdb's version contains in-frame clones alone and is incomplete. Seen here are about 170,000 clones, about 85% observed once, and the top ten hold roughly 14%. Trimming stripped 4 bases from V and 3 bases from J, with 18 bases between. From germline, CDR1 is MNHEY and CDR2 SVGEGT. There are 17 residues in the CDR3. Specimen: peripheral blood. The sequence was collected from a woman in her 70s with COVID-19, enrolled during active disease. V is TRBV6-2 or TRBV6-3 and J is TRBJ2-2; D remains unclear. CDR3 in amino acids: CASSSRFDRIYTGELFF. CDR3 DNA sequence: TGTGCCAGCAGTTCAAGATTCGATAGAATTTACACCGGGGAGCTGTTTTTT.